The sequence of this T cell receptor beta chain was determined in a study of identical twins' blood T cells. Findings and caveats of the study: Top TCRbeta clonotypes were shared more with twin than unrelated donors.

V was shortened by 5 bases and J by 7 bases, with 14 bases between the two germline ends. The CDR3 is made up of 14 amino acids. Germline V lookup: CDR1 SGHTA, CDR2 FQGTGA. This clonotype has only a few counts. What it binds is unknown. Libraries were made from RNA as TCR cDNA, using a modified protocol. The authors' processing: Each library had roughly 2 to 3.6 million CDR3 reads and about 100,000 to nearly 500,000 clonotypes. TCRdb analysed the 5' RACE reads with MiXCR anew, one entry per CDR3 protein. What appears here as the V and J calls and clone size reflects TCRdb's work, not the paper's. The sample has 300,000 to 450,000 distinct CDR3 sequences, about 28% seen once. Reared together, all three twin pairs probably met the same infectious agents and vaccines.

Sequencing was performed on PBMCs. The rearrangement uses TRBV7-3 and TRBJ2-2; perhaps TRBD2 as D (6 bases). This TCR came from a woman aged 18 to 49 in good health. This CDR3 reads CASSPGLLNGELFF. CDR3 sequence (DNA): TGTGCCAGCAGCCCGGGACTCCTTAACGGGGAGCTGTTTTTT.